One and the same sample provided the 6 T cell receptor beta chains below, sequenced in a study of PD-L1 blockade in urothelial cancer. As to time point: peripheral blood 6 weeks after treatment start. Data came from immunoSEQ multiplex PCR; TCRdb stores just in-frame clones and leaves some out. The sample contains about 130,000 clones, about 84% of which appear only once. Sequencing was performed on PBMCs, taken around atezolizumab (anti-PD-L1) treatment. These receptor sequences come from a man aged 50 to 60 with urothelial cancer.

The chain recombines TRBV11-3 with TRBJ2-2; weak D call: TRBD2 (7 bases). The V gene lost 3 bases and the J gene lost 5 bases, with 22 bases spanning the gap. This CDR3 is 18 amino acids long. CDR1 SGHNT and CDR2 YENEEA come from the germline V gene. The CDR3 here is CASSLGGPTPGLTGELFF. CDR3 DNA sequence: TGTGCCAGCAGCTTGGGGGGGCCTACCCCTGGTTTGACCGGGGAGCTGTTTTTT. Full variable domain (remainder filled in from reference TRBV11-3 and TRBJ2-2): EAGVVQSPRYKIIEKKQPVAFWCNPISGHNTLYWYLQNLGQGPELLIRYENEEAVDDSQLPKDRFSAERLKGVDSTLKIQPAELGDSAVYLCASSLGGPTPGLTGELFFGEGSRLTVL.

The V gene is TRBV5-5, the J gene TRBJ1-5; D uncertain. This CDR3 contains 15 residues. Germline lookup yields CDR1 SGHKS and CDR2 YYEKEE (reference sequence). Deletions cut 4 bases from V and 1 base from J, with 12 bases between. The CDR3 DNA follows: TGTGCCAGCAGCAGGGAGGGTTTGAGCAATCAGCCCCAGCATTTT. This gives the protein CASSREGLSNQPQHF.

The gene calls are TRBV11-3 and TRBJ2-1; a possible D gene is TRBD2 (6 bases). Deletions cut 3 bases from V and 0 bases from J, with 15 bases between. Germline CDR1 SGHNT, CDR2 YENEEA. This CDR3 contains 17 residues. DNA of the CDR3: TGTGCCAGCAGCTTGTTCGGCGGGGTGAGCTCCTACAATGAGCAGTTCTTC. This encodes CASSLFGGVSSYNEQFF.

The table lists this clone with a count of one. The chain carries TRBV18 and TRBJ1-2, with 11 bases identical to TRBD1. V lost 5 bases and J lost 6; bases outside the gene matches: 14. This CDR3 has 17 amino acids. CDR1 is KGHSH, CDR2 LQKENI, per germline. The CDR3 DNA reads TGTGCCAGCTCATTCCTCCCAGGACAGGGGGCGCATAATGGCTACACCTTC. This gives the protein CASSFLPGQGAHNGYTF.

The chain recombines TRBV11-2 with TRBJ2-1, with unresolved D. The CDR3 loop spans 16 amino acids. The germline V gene encodes CDR1 SGHAT and CDR2 FQNNGV. With 0 bases removed from V and 0 bases from J, the gap between germline ends came to 9 bases. The CDR3 loop is CASSLESPSSYNEQFF. The CDR3 DNA reads as TGTGCCAGCAGCTTAGAAAGTCCGAGCTCCTACAATGAGCAGTTCTTC.

The V and J genes are TRBV4-2 and TRBJ1-1; D gene uncertain. The CDR3 covers 16 residues. V was cut by 3 bases and J by 0 bases, with 14 bases left in between. CDR1 and CDR2 from the germline V gene are LGHNA and YNFKEQ. The CDR3 coding sequence is TGTGCCAGCAGCCAGGACTATCGAGAGGTGAACACTGAAGCTTTCTTT. Translated, it gives CASSQDYREVNTEAFF.